This T cell receptor beta chain was profiled in a study of cytomegalovirus exposure and HLA in healthy donors. Study outcomes and limitations: A prior analysis recorded that most TCR beta V segments were productive about 87% or about 30% of the time. TCR beta chains numbering under 200 were designated cytomegalovirus-associated.

Germline values: CDR1 SQVTM, CDR2 ANQGSEA. CDR3 length equals 14 residues. V shed 5 bases and J 6 bases; nucleotides not matched to a gene: 9. As to this clone: Its target is unknown.

PCR used 60 Vbeta primers and 13 Jbeta primers. Clones were read by immunoSEQ multiplex PCR, and TCRdb kept only the in-frame ones, dropping some. The sample records about 140,000 clones, 79% being singletons. The sample comprised PBMCs. The chain has TRBV29-1 and TRBJ1-2; 10 nucleotides line up with TRBD1. The receptor comes from a man between 18 and 35 years old in good health and CMV-seronegative. In DNA, the CDR3 is TGCAGCGTTACCACCGGGACAGGGGACCATGGCTACACCTTC. This gives the protein CSVTTGTGDHGYTF.